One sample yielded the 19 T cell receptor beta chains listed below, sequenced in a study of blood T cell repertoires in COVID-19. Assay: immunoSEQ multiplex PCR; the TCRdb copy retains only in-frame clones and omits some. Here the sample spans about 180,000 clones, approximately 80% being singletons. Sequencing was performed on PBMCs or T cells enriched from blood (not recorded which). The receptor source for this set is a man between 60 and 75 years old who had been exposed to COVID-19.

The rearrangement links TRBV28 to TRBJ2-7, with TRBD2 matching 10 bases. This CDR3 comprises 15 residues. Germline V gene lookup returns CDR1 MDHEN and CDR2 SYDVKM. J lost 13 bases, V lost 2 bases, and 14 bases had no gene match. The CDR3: CASSLRASGSSRKYF. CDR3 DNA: TGTGCCAGCAGTTTACGGGCTAGCGGGAGTTCTCGGAAATACTTC.

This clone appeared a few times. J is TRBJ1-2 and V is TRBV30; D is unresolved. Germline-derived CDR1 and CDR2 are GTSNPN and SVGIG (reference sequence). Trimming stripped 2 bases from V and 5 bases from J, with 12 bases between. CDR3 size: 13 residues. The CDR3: CAWSPPEGYGYTF. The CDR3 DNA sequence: TGTGCCTGGAGTCCCCCTGAGGGATATGGCTACACCTTC.

CDR3 DNA sequence: TGTGCCAGCAGCCCTCCCCCGGGGATCTATGGCTACACCTTC. Translation: CASSPPPGIYGYTF. The chain has TRBV9 and TRBJ1-2; D uncertain. Germline V gene lookup returns CDR1 SGDLS and CDR2 YYNGEE. V was pared by 4 bases and J by 4 bases, with 14 bases between. This CDR3 has 14 residues.

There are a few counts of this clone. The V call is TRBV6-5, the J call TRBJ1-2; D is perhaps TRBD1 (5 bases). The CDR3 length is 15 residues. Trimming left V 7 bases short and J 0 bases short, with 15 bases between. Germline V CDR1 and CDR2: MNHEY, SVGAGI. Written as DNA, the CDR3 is TGTGCCAGCATGGTACAGGCTGAATCTAACTATGGCTACACCTTC. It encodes CASMVQAESNYGYTF.

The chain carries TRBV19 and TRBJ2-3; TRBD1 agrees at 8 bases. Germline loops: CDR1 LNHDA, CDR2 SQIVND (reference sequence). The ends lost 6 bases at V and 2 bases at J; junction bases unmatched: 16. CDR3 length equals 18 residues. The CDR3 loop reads CASRVTGQGGRSTDTQYF. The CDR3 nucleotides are TGTGCCAGTAGAGTAACCGGACAGGGCGGTCGTTCCACAGATACGCAGTATTTT.

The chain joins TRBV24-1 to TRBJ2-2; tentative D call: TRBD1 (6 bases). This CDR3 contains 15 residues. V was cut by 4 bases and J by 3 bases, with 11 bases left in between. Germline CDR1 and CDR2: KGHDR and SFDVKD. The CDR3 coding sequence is TGTGCCACCAGTGAACAGGGAGTTGACACCGGGGAGCTGTTTTTT. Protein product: CATSEQGVDTGELFF.

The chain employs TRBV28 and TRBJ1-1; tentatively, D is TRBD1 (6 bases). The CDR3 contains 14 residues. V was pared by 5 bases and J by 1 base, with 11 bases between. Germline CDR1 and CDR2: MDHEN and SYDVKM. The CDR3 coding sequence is TGTGCCAGCAGTGAGAAGGACAGGAACACTGAAGCTTTCTTT. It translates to CASSEKDRNTEAFF.

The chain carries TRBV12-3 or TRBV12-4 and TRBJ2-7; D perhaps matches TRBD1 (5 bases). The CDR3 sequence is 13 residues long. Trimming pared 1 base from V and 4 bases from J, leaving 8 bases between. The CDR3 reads CASSLGGRYEQYF. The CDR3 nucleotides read TGTGCCAGCAGTTTAGGGGGCCGTTACGAGCAGTACTTC.

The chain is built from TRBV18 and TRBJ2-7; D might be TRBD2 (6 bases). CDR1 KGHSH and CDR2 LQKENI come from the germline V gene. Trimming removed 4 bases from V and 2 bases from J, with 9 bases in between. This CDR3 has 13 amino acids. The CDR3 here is CASSRGETYEQYF. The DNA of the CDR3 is TGTGCCAGCTCACGCGGGGAGACCTACGAGCAGTACTTC.

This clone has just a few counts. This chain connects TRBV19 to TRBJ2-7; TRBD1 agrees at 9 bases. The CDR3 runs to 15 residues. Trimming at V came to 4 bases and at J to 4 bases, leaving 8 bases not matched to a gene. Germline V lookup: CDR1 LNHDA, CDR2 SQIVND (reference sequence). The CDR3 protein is CASSTSGTGKYEQYF. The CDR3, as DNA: TGTGCCAGTAGTACGAGCGGGACAGGGAAGTACGAGCAGTACTTC.

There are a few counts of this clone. The CDR3 DNA follows: TGTGCCAGCAGTGAAGGGTTTGCAGGGGGTCCCTACGAGCAGTACTTC. Its protein product is CASSEGFAGGPYEQYF. The chain is built from TRBV2 and TRBJ2-7; 7 bases agree with TRBD1. Looked up from germline, CDR1 is SNHLY and CDR2 is FYNNEI. V was pared by 1 base and J by 2 bases, with 8 bases of the junction left unmatched. This CDR3 contains 16 residues.

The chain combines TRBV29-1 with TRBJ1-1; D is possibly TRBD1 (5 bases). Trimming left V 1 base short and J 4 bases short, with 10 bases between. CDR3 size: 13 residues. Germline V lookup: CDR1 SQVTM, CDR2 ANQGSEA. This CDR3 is CSVEVRGGTEAFF. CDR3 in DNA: TGCAGCGTTGAAGTTAGGGGAGGCACTGAAGCTTTCTTT.

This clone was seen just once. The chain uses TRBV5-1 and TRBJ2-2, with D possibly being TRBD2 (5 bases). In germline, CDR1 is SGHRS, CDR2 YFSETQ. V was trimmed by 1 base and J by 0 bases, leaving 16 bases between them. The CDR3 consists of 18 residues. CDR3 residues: CASSLSLRTLANTGELFF. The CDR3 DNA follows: TGCGCCAGCAGCTTGTCCCTCCGGACTCTTGCGAACACCGGGGAGCTGTTTTTT.

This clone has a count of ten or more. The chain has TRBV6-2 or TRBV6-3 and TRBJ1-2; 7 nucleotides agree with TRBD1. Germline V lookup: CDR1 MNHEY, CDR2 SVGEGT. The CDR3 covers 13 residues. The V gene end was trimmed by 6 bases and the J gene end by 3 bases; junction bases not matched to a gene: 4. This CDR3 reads CASSPRGYYGYTF. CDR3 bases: TGTGCCAGCAGCCCCAGGGGGTACTATGGCTACACCTTC.

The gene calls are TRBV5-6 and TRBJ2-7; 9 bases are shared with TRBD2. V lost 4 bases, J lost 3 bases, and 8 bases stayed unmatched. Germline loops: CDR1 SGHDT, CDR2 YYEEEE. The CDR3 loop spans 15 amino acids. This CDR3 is CASSAGVSGSYEQYF. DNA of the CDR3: TGTGCCAGCAGCGCCGGGGTTAGCGGGAGCTACGAGCAGTACTTC. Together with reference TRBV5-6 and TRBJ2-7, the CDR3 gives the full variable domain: DAGVTQSPTHLIKTRGQQVTLRCSPKSGHDTVSWYQQALGQGPQFIFQYYEEEERQRGNFPDRFSGHQFPNYSSELNVNALLLGDSALYLCASSAGVSGSYEQYFGPGTRLTVT.

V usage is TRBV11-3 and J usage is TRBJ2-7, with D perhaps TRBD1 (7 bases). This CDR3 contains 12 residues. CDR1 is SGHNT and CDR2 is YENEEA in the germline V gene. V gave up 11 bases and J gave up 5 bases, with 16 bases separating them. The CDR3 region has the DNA TGTGCCTCCCAGGGGGGTGAAGACGAGCAGTACTTC. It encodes CASQGGEDEQYF.

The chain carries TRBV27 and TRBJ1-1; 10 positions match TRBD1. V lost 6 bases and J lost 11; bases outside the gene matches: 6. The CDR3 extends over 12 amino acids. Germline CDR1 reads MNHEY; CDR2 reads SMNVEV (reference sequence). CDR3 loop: CASRTGGAAAFF. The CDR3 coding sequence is TGTGCCAGCAGGACAGGGGGCGCGGCGGCTTTCTTT.

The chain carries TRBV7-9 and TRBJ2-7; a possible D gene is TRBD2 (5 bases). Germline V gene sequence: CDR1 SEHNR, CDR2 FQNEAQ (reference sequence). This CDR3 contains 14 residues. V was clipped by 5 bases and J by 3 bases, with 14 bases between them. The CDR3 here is CASSGLASSYEQYF. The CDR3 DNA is TGTGCCAGCAGCGGACTGGCTAGCAGCTACGAGCAGTACTTC. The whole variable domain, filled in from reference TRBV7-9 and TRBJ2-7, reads DTGVSQNPRHKITKRGQNVTFRCDPISEHNRLYWYRQTLGQGPEFLTYFQNEAQLEKSRLLSDRFSAERPKGSFSTLEIQRTEQGDSAMYLCASSGLASSYEQYFGPGTRLTVT.

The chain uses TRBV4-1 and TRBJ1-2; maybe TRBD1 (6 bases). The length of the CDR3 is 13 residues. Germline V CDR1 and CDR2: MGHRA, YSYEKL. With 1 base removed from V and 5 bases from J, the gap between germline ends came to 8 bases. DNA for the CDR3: TGCGCCAGCAGCCAAGGGACAGTTTATGGCTACACCTTC. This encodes CASSQGTVYGYTF.